These 31 T cell receptor beta chains originate from one sample sequenced in a study of shared clonotypes between healthy human individuals. The table came from immunoSEQ multiplex PCR; TCRdb's copy has only in-frame clones and leaves some out. The sample includes around 720,000 clones, 73% seen only once; the top ten take 1.5% to 2%. The sequencing sample was made of memory CD4+ T cells sorted from blood. The subset was: CD45RA-negative fraction. The origin of the receptors is a woman in her twenties or thirties in good health.

This chain connects TRBV29-1 to TRBJ2-3, with a possible D match to TRBD1 (7 bases). There are 16 residues in the CDR3. The V end lost 6 bases, the J end lost 1 base, and 20 bases lay between the germline ends. Per germline, CDR1 SQVTM and CDR2 ANQGSEA. The CDR3, as DNA: TGCAGCGTAGGGAGGTTGGGACAGCTACGCACAGATACGCAGTATTTT. It is translated as CSVGRLGQLRTDTQYF.

The chain combines TRBV5-6 with TRBJ2-2, with TRBD1 identical over 9 bases. J was trimmed by 6 bases and V by 0 bases; bases with no gene match: 6. CDR1 SGHDT and CDR2 YYEEEE come from the germline V gene. The CDR3 is made up of 16 amino acids. The CDR3: CASSLAAWTGAGELFF. CDR3 DNA sequence: TGTGCCAGCAGCTTGGCCGCTTGGACAGGGGCCGGGGAGCTGTTTTTT. The whole variable domain, filled in from reference TRBV5-6 and TRBJ2-2, reads DAGVTQSPTHLIKTRGQQVTLRCSPKSGHDTVSWYQQALGQGPQFIFQYYEEEERQRGNFPDRFSGHQFPNYSSELNVNALLLGDSALYLCASSLAAWTGAGELFFGEGSRLTVL.

This clone has at least ten counts. The rearrangement uses TRBV19 and TRBJ2-5; 9 bases are shared with TRBD2. The CDR3 is made up of 17 amino acids. Trimming cost V 6 bases and J 4 bases; bases outside gene matches: 15. Germline CDR1 LNHDA, CDR2 SQIVND (reference sequence). DNA of the CDR3: TGTGCCAGTAGCACCGGGACTAGCTTTTTGCCGGGAGAGACCCAGTACTTC. Its protein is CASSTGTSFLPGETQYF.

This sequence joins TRBV5-6 and TRBJ2-3, with 11 bases lining up with TRBD2. CDR3 size: 17 residues. Germline V gene data show CDR1 as SGHDT and CDR2 as YYEEEE. V dropped 2 bases and J dropped 5; count of bases not matched to a gene: 10. CDR3 sequence reads: CASSFSRLAGWRDTQYF. The CDR3 DNA is TGTGCCAGCAGCTTCTCCCGACTAGCGGGATGGAGAGATACGCAGTATTTT.

This rearrangement joins TRBV15 to TRBJ2-7; TRBD2 agrees at 9 bases. With V trimmed by 0 bases and J by 4 bases, 1 base remained unmatched. There are 14 residues in the CDR3. CDR1 is LNHNV and CDR2 is YYDKDF in the germline V gene (reference sequence). The CDR3 sequence: CATSRETSGYEQYF. Here the CDR3 DNA reads TGTGCCACCAGCAGAGAGACTAGCGGATACGAGCAGTACTTC. The full variable domain, rest sourced from reference TRBV15 and TRBJ2-7, is DAMVIQNPRYQVTQFGKPVTLSCSQTLNHNVMYWYQQKSSQAPKLLFHYYDKDFNNEADTPDNFQSRRPNTSFCFLDIRSPGLGDTAMYLCATSRETSGYEQYFGPGTRLTVT.

V usage is TRBV19 and J usage is TRBJ2-1; no definite D call. The V end lost 7 bases, the J end lost 4 bases, and 14 bases lay between the germline ends. Germline CDR1 and CDR2: LNHDA and SQIVND (reference sequence). The CDR3 loop spans 14 amino acids. In nucleotides, the CDR3 is TGTGCCAGTACCTTGGACGTATCTTACAATGAGCAGTTCTTC. It codes for CASTLDVSYNEQFF.

The gene calls are TRBV28 and TRBJ2-5; 12 nucleotides match TRBD1. Germline V CDR1 and CDR2: MDHEN, SYDVKM. J was trimmed by 5 bases and V by 5 bases; bases with no gene match: 9. The CDR3 covers 16 residues. The chain's CDR3 is CASSPEGTGGFETQYF. CDR3 DNA: TGTGCCAGCAGTCCAGAGGGGACAGGGGGCTTCGAGACCCAGTACTTC.

This clone was seen a few times. V and J are TRBV18 and TRBJ2-1; TRBD2 matches at 7 bases. Germline trimming cut 2 bases from V and 4 bases from J; bases unmatched to any gene: 5. CDR3 length: 15 residues. Germline V lookup: CDR1 KGHSH, CDR2 LQKENI. This CDR3 is CASSPFREVYNEQFF. The DNA for the CDR3 is TGTGCCAGCTCACCATTCCGGGAGGTATACAATGAGCAGTTCTTC.

J is TRBJ2-3 and V is TRBV4-2; D possibly corresponds to TRBD2 (6 bases). Germline CDR1 is LGHNA and CDR2 is YNFKEQ. V was cut by 4 bases and J by 6 bases, with 17 bases left in between. CDR3 size: 15 residues. CDR3 sequence: CASSLDSGLRDTQYF. DNA of the CDR3: TGTGCCAGCAGCCTCGATAGCGGACTAAGGGATACGCAGTATTTT.

The gene calls are TRBV7-9 and TRBJ2-7; 8 positions agree with TRBD1. The CDR3 sequence is 14 residues long. The V segment lost 1 base and the J segment 6 bases; nucleotides outside the gene matches: 5. Germline V gives CDR1 SEHNR, CDR2 FQNEAQ (reference sequence). The CDR3 is CASSLVGTGAEQYF. In DNA form, the CDR3 reads TGTGCCAGCAGCTTAGTAGGGACAGGCGCCGAGCAGTACTTC.

V and J are TRBV19 and TRBJ2-3, with D perhaps matching TRBD2 (6 bases). Germline V gene sequence: CDR1 LNHDA, CDR2 SQIVND (reference sequence). The ends were cut back, 5 bases at V and 4 bases at J, with 13 bases in the middle. CDR3 size: 14 residues. CDR3 coding DNA: TGTGCCAGTAGTCTCCGCGGGAAGGCAGATACGCAGTATTTT. It yields the protein CASSLRGKADTQYF.

About this clone itself: The identical CDR3 is also encoded by other nucleotide sequences in the sample. V usage is TRBV19 and J usage is TRBJ2-7; 10 nucleotides align to TRBD1. The CDR3 runs to 14 residues. CDR1 and CDR2 (germline): LNHDA, SQIVND (reference sequence). The V segment lost 6 bases and the J segment 2 bases; nucleotides outside the gene matches: 4. CDR3 DNA sequence: TGTGCCAGTAGGCCGGGACAGGGGCCCTACGAGCAGTACTTC. Translating it yields CASRPGQGPYEQYF.

This chain links TRBV5-4 with TRBJ2-7; no clear D. Trimming left V 0 bases short and J 7 bases short, with 5 bases between. Germline V gives CDR1 SGHNT, CDR2 YYREEE (reference sequence). The CDR3 is 11 amino acids. CDR3 nucleotides: TGTGCCAGCAGCTTGGGCCGGGAGCAGTACTTC. It encodes CASSLGREQYF. Together with reference TRBV5-4 and TRBJ2-7, the CDR3 gives the full variable domain: ETGVTQSPTHLIKTRGQQVTLRCSSQSGHNTVSWYQQALGQGPQFIFQYYREEENGRGNFPPRFSGLQFPNYSSELNVNALELDDSALYLCASSLGREQYFGPGTRLTVT.

The chain is built from TRBV11-2 and TRBJ2-3, with 9 bases lining up with TRBD1. Trimming removed 5 bases from V and 0 bases from J; junction bases left unmatched: 9. The germline CDR1 and CDR2 sequences are SGHAT and FQNNGV. The CDR3 is made up of 17 amino acids. The DNA for the CDR3 is TGTGCCAGCAGCGGCCTGACAGGGGGGACTAGCACAGATACGCAGTATTTT. This gives the protein CASSGLTGGTSTDTQYF.

The chain joins TRBV6-5 to TRBJ2-7; D is unclear. The CDR3 loop spans 16 amino acids. The germline gives CDR1 MNHEY, CDR2 SVGAGI. V lost 4 bases, J lost 3 bases, and 19 bases lay in between. The CDR3 protein is CASSSLGSVSRYEQYF. The DNA of the CDR3 is TGTGCCAGCAGTTCCCTCGGTTCGGTGTCCCGCTACGAGCAGTACTTC.

This clone was seen a handful of times. This sequence joins TRBV5-1 and TRBJ1-2, with a possible D match to TRBD1 (6 bases). The CDR3 extends over 14 amino acids. The germline V gene has CDR1 SGHRS and CDR2 YFSETQ. V was shortened by 0 bases and J by 7 bases, with 13 bases between the two germline ends. DNA for the CDR3: TGCGCCAGCAGCTTGGGTGCAGGGGAGGGTGGCTACACCTTC. Its protein product is CASSLGAGEGGYTF. Using reference TRBV5-1 and TRBJ1-2 for the parts outside the CDR3, the full variable domain is KAGVTQTPRYLIKTRGQQVTLSCSPISGHRSVSWYQQTPGQGLQFLFEYFSETQRNKGNFPGRFSGRQFSNSRSEMNVSTLELGDSALYLCASSLGAGEGGYTFGSGTRLTVV.

J is TRBJ1-2 and V is TRBV6-1; a possible D gene is TRBD1 (5 bases). V shed 4 bases and J shed 5 bases, with 23 bases lying between them. The CDR3 runs to 17 residues. Germline lookup yields CDR1 MNHNS and CDR2 SASEGT. The DNA for the CDR3 is TGTGCCAGCAGTGGCCAGATCTTGAGTAATGGGGGTTATGGCTACACCTTC. Its protein is CASSGQILSNGGYGYTF.

This rearrangement joins TRBV6-5 to TRBJ2-5, with D hard to call. This CDR3 spans 13 amino acids. Germline V lookup: CDR1 MNHEY, CDR2 SVGAGI. V was cut by 5 bases and J by 7 bases, with 14 bases left in between. Here the CDR3 DNA reads TGTGCCAGCAGTAAACAGATAAAAGGGACCCAGTACTTC. Translation gives CASSKQIKGTQYF.

In this sample, this clone turned up many times. The V and J genes are TRBV29-1 and TRBJ1-5; D unclear. The V gene's germline CDR1 is SQVTM and CDR2 ANQGSEA. The CDR3 runs to 13 residues. V was shortened by 4 bases and J by 1 base, with 8 bases between the two germline ends. The CDR3 sequence is CSVAGESNQPQHF. Here the CDR3 DNA reads TGCAGCGTTGCCGGGGAAAGCAATCAGCCCCAGCATTTT.

The chain employs TRBV2 and TRBJ1-2; D remains unclear. This CDR3 contains 16 residues. V lost 3 bases and J 1 base, leaving 15 bases between the germline ends. Germline CDR1 is SNHLY and CDR2 is FYNNEI. The CDR3: CASSDQMARSNYGYTF. The CDR3 DNA is TGTGCCAGCAGTGATCAGATGGCCAGGAGTAACTATGGCTACACCTTC.

In its sample, this clone was seen once. The chain combines TRBV30 with TRBJ1-4; TRBD1 might be the D (5 bases). Germline CDR1 GTSNPN, CDR2 SVGIG (reference sequence). V was shortened by 2 bases and J by 7 bases, with 17 bases between the two germline ends. The CDR3 loop spans 15 amino acids. Here the CDR3 DNA reads TGTGCCTGGAGTAAGGGCGCCCCGAGGGGTGAAAAACTGTTTTTT. Protein: CAWSKGAPRGEKLFF.

This clone was counted once. The chain couples TRBV7-9 to TRBJ1-1; tentatively, D is TRBD1 (5 bases). This CDR3 has 16 amino acids. Per the germline V gene, CDR1 is SEHNR and CDR2 is FQNEAQ (reference sequence). Deletions cut 2 bases from V and 3 bases from J, with 16 bases between. The CDR3 protein is CASSLYFGGDHTEAFF. The DNA for the CDR3 is TGTGCCAGCAGCTTATATTTCGGGGGAGATCACACTGAAGCTTTCTTT.

The V call is TRBV5-1, the J call TRBJ2-5; 8 nucleotides line up with TRBD2. Losses at the gene ends were 1 base for V and 4 bases for J; bases not matched to a gene: 12. The CDR3 is 17 residues long. Germline V gene sequence: CDR1 SGHRS, CDR2 YFSETQ. The CDR3 region is CASSLRQAGATGETQYF. The CDR3 nucleotides read TGCGCCAGCAGCTTGAGACAAGCGGGAGCGACGGGAGAGACCCAGTACTTC.

This chain uses TRBV7-9 with TRBJ2-2; 7 positions agree with TRBD2. The CDR3 has 16 amino acids. Germline V gene sequence: CDR1 SEHNR, CDR2 FQNEAQ (reference sequence). J gave up 6 bases and V 5 bases, and 12 bases lay outside the gene matches. The CDR3 here is CASSTPTSDGAGELFF. In DNA form, the CDR3 reads TGTGCCAGCAGCACACCCACTAGCGACGGGGCCGGGGAGCTGTTTTTT.

The chain links TRBV7-9 to TRBJ1-2; 7 bases are shared with TRBD1. Germline V CDR1 and CDR2: SEHNR, FQNEAQ (reference sequence). The CDR3 covers 13 residues. Germline trimming cut 2 bases from V and 8 bases from J; bases unmatched to any gene: 5. The CDR3 sequence is CASSLQRGLGYTF. CDR3 in DNA: TGTGCCAGCAGCTTACAGAGGGGGCTGGGCTACACCTTC.

The chain combines TRBV28 with TRBJ1-1, with D perhaps TRBD1 (5 bases). The CDR3 runs to 15 residues. V was trimmed by 3 bases and J by 3 bases, leaving 14 bases between them. Per the germline V gene, CDR1 is MDHEN and CDR2 is SYDVKM. CDR3 sequence reads: CASSLIWGSHTEAFF. In nucleotides, the CDR3 is TGTGCCAGCAGTTTGATTTGGGGGAGTCACACTGAAGCTTTCTTT.

The rearrangement joins TRBV7-2 to TRBJ2-7; 12 bases match TRBD2. CDR3 size: 15 residues. The V gene's germline CDR1 is SGHTA and CDR2 FQGNSA. The J segment lost 1 base and the V segment lost 5 bases, leaving 3 bases of the junction unmatched. This chain's CDR3 is CASSVGLAGSYEQYF. CDR3 coding DNA: TGTGCCAGCAGCGTAGGACTAGCGGGATCCTACGAGCAGTACTTC. The whole variable domain, remainder taken from reference TRBV7-2 and TRBJ2-7, is GAGVSQSPSNKVTEKGKDVELRCDPISGHTALYWYRQSLGQGLEFLIYFQGNSAPDKSGLPSDRFSAERTGGSVSTLTIQRTQQEDSAVYLCASSVGLAGSYEQYFGPGTRLTVT.

The rearrangement links TRBV7-9 to TRBJ2-2; the D gene is possibly TRBD1 (6 bases). The CDR3 is 16 amino acids. The V and J ends lost 5 bases and 0 bases respectively, with 13 bases between them. Germline lookup yields CDR1 SEHNR and CDR2 FQNEAQ (reference sequence). The CDR3 DNA follows: TGTGCCAGCAGCCCCCGGGACAAGTCGAACACCGGGGAGCTGTTTTTT. Translation gives CASSPRDKSNTGELFF.

This chain links TRBV28 with TRBJ2-2, with a weak D call TRBD1 (5 bases). This CDR3 region has 18 residues. V lost 3 bases and J lost 3, with 20 bases in between. The germline CDR1 and CDR2 sequences are MDHEN and SYDVKM. The CDR3 nucleotides read TGTGCCAGCAGTTTTGGGGCCTCGACTCGGATTTACACCGGGGAGCTGTTTTTT. It translates to CASSFGASTRIYTGELFF.

This clone was found a few times. This chain connects TRBV5-4 to TRBJ2-7, with 13 bases lining up with TRBD2. Germline V gene lookup returns CDR1 SGHNT and CDR2 YYREEE (reference sequence). The J segment lost 3 bases and the V segment lost 4 bases, leaving 4 bases of the junction unmatched. There are 15 residues in the CDR3. CDR3 amino acids: CASSAGTSGNYEQYF. The CDR3 coding sequence is TGTGCCAGCAGCGCCGGGACTAGCGGGAACTACGAGCAGTACTTC.

The chain employs TRBV7-8 and TRBJ2-5; D is undetermined. Between the trimmed V and J ends, which lost 5 bases and 0 bases, there was a span of 13 bases. This CDR3 comprises 15 residues. Germline values: CDR1 SGHVS, CDR2 FQNEAQ. DNA for the CDR3: TGTGCCAGCAGCCCACCTATGCCGTACCAAGAGACCCAGTACTTC. Protein: CASSPPMPYQETQYF. The full variable domain, with the rest looked up from reference TRBV7-8 and TRBJ2-5, is GAGVSQSPRYKVAKRGQDVALRCDPISGHVSLFWYQQALGQGPEFLTYFQNEAQLDKSGLPSDRFFAERPEGSVSTLKIQRTQQEDSAVYLCASSPPMPYQETQYFGPGTRLLVL.